Listed here are 26 T cell receptor beta chains from one sample, sequenced in a study of blood T cell repertoires in COVID-19. Clones were sequenced by immunoSEQ multiplex PCR, and TCRdb holds only the in-frame ones, with some missing. The data hold 150,000 to 200,000 clones, with more than 75% observed a single time. Sequenced material: peripheral blood. The receptor set was obtained from a woman aged 50 to 65 with active or convalescent COVID-19.

This clone occurred once. This chain uses TRBV19 with TRBJ1-5; 11 bases are shared with TRBD1. Germline values: CDR1 LNHDA, CDR2 SQIVND (reference sequence). There are 21 residues in the CDR3. V was clipped by 1 base and J by 0 bases; unmatched bases: 14. The CDR3 DNA sequence: TGTGCCAGTAGTATAGGGGCCTTGGGGACAGGGGGGCTACGTAGCAATCAGCCCCAGCATTTT. Amino acids: CASSIGALGTGGLRSNQPQHF.

The genes are TRBV4-3 and TRBJ2-1, with D perhaps matching TRBD2 (6 bases). Per the germline V gene, CDR1 is LGHNA and CDR2 is YSLEER. The CDR3 extends over 18 amino acids. V was cut by 1 base and J by 3 bases, with 19 bases left in between. The CDR3 reads CASSQVRGRRDLYNEQFF. The DNA for the CDR3 is TGCGCCAGCAGCCAAGTCCGTGGTAGGAGGGATCTCTACAATGAGCAGTTCTTC.

This sequence joins TRBV19 and TRBJ1-2; 8 nucleotides align to TRBD1. This CDR3 is built from 15 residues. V dropped 3 bases and J dropped 4; count of bases not matched to a gene: 7. Germline-derived CDR1 and CDR2 are LNHDA and SQIVND (reference sequence). The CDR3 here is CASSMVDRGIYGYTF. CDR3 in DNA: TGTGCCAGTAGTATGGTTGACAGGGGAATCTATGGCTACACCTTC.

This clone was recorded only once. The chain has TRBV3-1 (or the pseudogene TRBV3-2) and TRBJ2-6; TRBD1 aligns across 10 bases. Germline CDR1 is LGHDT and CDR2 is YNNKEL (reference sequence). J was trimmed by 4 bases and V by 1 base; bases with no gene match: 4. CDR3 size: 17 residues. Here the CDR3 DNA reads TGTGCCAGCAGCCAAGTCGGGACAGGGGACGGGGCCAACGTCCTGACTTTC. It translates to CASSQVGTGDGANVLTF.

This clone was counted only a few times. CDR3 nucleotides: TGTGCCAGTAGTATAGGAGTTAACGCAGATACGCAGTATTTT. Protein product: CASSIGVNADTQYF. The chain is built from TRBV19 and TRBJ2-3; D ambiguous. In germline, CDR1 is LNHDA, CDR2 SQIVND (reference sequence). Trimming shortened V by 1 base and J by 4 bases, and 9 bases separated the two germline ends. The CDR3 has 14 residues.

This chain links TRBV5-6 with TRBJ1-2, with D possibly being TRBD1 (6 bases). Between the trimmed V and J ends, which lost 4 bases and 0 bases, there was a span of 16 bases. The CDR3 is 16 residues long. Germline CDR1 SGHDT, CDR2 YYEEEE. The CDR3 spells CASSDTSQGTNYGYTF. CDR3 sequence (DNA): TGTGCCAGCAGCGATACCTCACAGGGAACTAACTATGGCTACACCTTC.

This chain joins TRBV3-1 (or the pseudogene TRBV3-2) and TRBJ2-5; 11 bases agree with TRBD2. Unmatched junction bases numbered 7, after V lost 1 base and J lost 6 bases. CDR3 length: 16 residues. Germline CDR1 is LGHDT and CDR2 is YNNKEL (reference sequence). The CDR3 nucleotides are TGTGCCAGCAGCCAAGCCACTAGCGGGAGCGTCAAGACCCAGTACTTC. Its translation: CASSQATSGSVKTQYF.

In its sample, this clone was seen once. The V call is TRBV2, the J call TRBJ1-4; D is possibly TRBD1 (5 bases). In germline, CDR1 is SNHLY, CDR2 FYNNEI. Trimming cost V 0 bases and J 7 bases, with 12 bases left between them. This CDR3 spans 15 amino acids. The CDR3, as DNA: TGTGCCAGCAGTGAAGCGCTGGGGAGGGGTGAAAAACTGTTTTTT. This sequence encodes CASSEALGRGEKLFF.

The rearrangement uses TRBV18 and TRBJ2-3; TRBD2 matches at 11 bases. The CDR3 extends over 15 amino acids. V trimming: 5 bases; J trimming: 2 bases; junction bases outside the gene matches: 3. Germline CDR1 KGHSH, CDR2 LQKENI. In DNA form, the CDR3 reads TGTGCCAGCTCAACGGGACTAGCGGACACAGATACGCAGTATTTT. Encoded protein: CASSTGLADTDTQYF. The variable domain in full, completed from reference TRBV18 and TRBJ2-3, reads NAGVMQNPRHLVRRRGQEARLRCSPMKGHSHVYWYRQLPEEGLKFMVYLQKENIIDESGMPKERFSAEFPKEGPSILRIQQVVRGDSAAYFCASSTGLADTDTQYFGPGTRLTVL.

V gene TRBV11-2 combines with J gene TRBJ2-3; D is ambiguous. V dropped 5 bases and J dropped 0 bases, with 12 bases sitting between them. The CDR3 runs 15 residues. CDR1 is SGHAT and CDR2 is FQNNGV in the germline V gene. Written as DNA, the CDR3 is TGTGCCAGCAGCCCAACTATCACTAGCACAGATACGCAGTATTTT. It yields the protein CASSPTITSTDTQYF.

The gene calls are TRBV30 and TRBJ1-3; TRBD1 might be the D (5 bases). The CDR3 runs to 14 residues. Germline CDR1 GTSNPN, CDR2 SVGIG (reference sequence). The V end lost 3 bases, the J end lost 3 bases, and 12 bases lay between the germline ends. The CDR3 loop is CAWRNVRGGNTIYF. CDR3 DNA sequence: TGTGCCTGGAGGAACGTTAGGGGTGGAAACACCATATATTTT.

The rearrangement links TRBV4-3 to TRBJ2-3; D possibly corresponds to TRBD2 (6 bases). V was clipped by 1 base and J by 6 bases, with 17 bases between them. Per germline, CDR1 LGHNA and CDR2 YSLEER. This CDR3 spans 16 amino acids. The CDR3 loop reads CASSQGTTPGGDTQYF. The DNA for the CDR3 is TGCGCCAGCAGCCAAGGGACTACCCCTGGGGGGGATACGCAGTATTTT.

In its sample, this clone was seen once. The rearrangement links TRBV19 to TRBJ1-5, with 10 bases fitting TRBD1. The V and J ends lost 5 bases and 7 bases, in that order; junction bases with no gene match: 5. Germline loops: CDR1 LNHDA, CDR2 SQIVND (reference sequence). This CDR3 comprises 14 residues. CDR3 nucleotides: TGTGCCAGTAGTTGGGACAGGGGACAACAGCCCCAGCATTTT. It encodes CASSWDRGQQPQHF. Complete variable domain (other parts from reference TRBV19 and TRBJ1-5): DGGITQSPKYLFRKEGQNVTLSCEQNLNHDAMYWYRQDPGQGLRLIYYSQIVNDFQKGDIAEGYSVSREKKESFPLTVTSAQKNPTAFYLCASSWDRGQQPQHFGDGTRLSIL.

The table lists this clone with a few counts. The chain combines TRBV28 with TRBJ2-4, with D possibly TRBD2 on 6 matching bases. This CDR3 is 17 amino acids long. Germline CDR1 reads MDHEN; CDR2 reads SYDVKM. Between the trimmed V and J ends, which lost 5 bases and 0 bases, there was a span of 17 bases. The CDR3 reads CASSPASGLLAKNIQYF. The CDR3 coding sequence is TGTGCCAGCAGTCCCGCCTCGGGACTCCTAGCCAAAAACATTCAGTACTTC.

This rearrangement joins TRBV11-2 to TRBJ2-5; TRBD2 aligns across 10 bases. Unmatched junction bases numbered 4, after V lost 5 bases and J lost 4 bases. CDR3 length equals 14 residues. Germline values: CDR1 SGHAT, CDR2 FQNNGV. The CDR3 protein is CASSPSGGRETQYF. CDR3 DNA sequence: TGTGCCAGCAGCCCTAGCGGGGGAAGAGAGACCCAGTACTTC. Full variable domain (rest looked up from reference TRBV11-2 and TRBJ2-5): EAGVAQSPRYKIIEKRQSVAFWCNPISGHATLYWYQQILGQGPKLLIQFQNNGVVDDSQLPKDRFSAERLKGVDSTLKIQPAKLEDSAVYLCASSPSGGRETQYFGPGTRLLVL.

The sample holds a few counts of this clone. This chain uses TRBV4-1 with TRBJ1-5, with 11 nucleotides matching TRBD1. The CDR3 sequence is 16 residues long. Unmatched junction bases numbered 7, after V lost 4 bases and J lost 5 bases. The germline CDR1 and CDR2 sequences are MGHRA and YSYEKL. This CDR3 is CASSPAPGQGDQPQHF. The CDR3 DNA is TGCGCCAGCAGCCCCGCCCCGGGACAGGGGGATCAGCCCCAGCATTTT.

This chain connects TRBV9 to TRBJ2-7; possible D gene TRBD2, 7 bases. V was trimmed by 4 bases and J by 3 bases, leaving 29 bases between them. Germline CDR1 is SGDLS and CDR2 is YYNGEE. The CDR3 sequence is 19 residues long. CDR3 bases: TGTGCCAGCAGCCCCCAAACTATCCGGGCCGGGGGGCAGAACTACGAGCAGTACTTC. Protein sequence: CASSPQTIRAGGQNYEQYF.

The J gene is TRBJ1-4, the V gene TRBV19; D is uncertain. The germline gives CDR1 LNHDA, CDR2 SQIVND (reference sequence). The CDR3 has 16 amino acids. V lost 3 bases, J lost 0 bases, and 11 bases lay in between. The CDR3: CASSIPGGTTNEKLFF. CDR3 coding DNA: TGTGCCAGTAGTATCCCAGGAGGAACAACTAATGAAAAACTGTTTTTT.

This clone was counted many times. The V and J genes are TRBV7-2 and TRBJ2-2; 10 positions match TRBD2. Germline lookup yields CDR1 SGHTA and CDR2 FQGNSA. V was clipped by 3 bases and J by 5 bases; unmatched bases: 3. The CDR3 consists of 15 residues. CDR3 sequence reads: CASSLTSGYTGELFF. For the CDR3, the DNA is TGTGCCAGCAGCTTGACTAGCGGGTATACCGGGGAGCTGTTTTTT.

The chain recombines TRBV5-1 with TRBJ2-1; 8 nucleotides agree with TRBD1. Germline V CDR1 and CDR2: SGHRS, YFSETQ. CDR3 length: 18 amino acids. The V and J ends lost 2 bases and 11 bases, in that order; junction bases with no gene match: 21. This chain's CDR3 is CASSFTGGAFRTKVQQFF. CDR3 bases: TGCGCCAGCAGCTTTACAGGGGGTGCGTTTCGGACCAAAGTGCAGCAGTTCTTC.

The chain uses TRBV10-3 and TRBJ1-1; a weak D match, TRBD1 (6 bases). The CDR3 is 13 amino acids. CDR1 and CDR2 from the germline V gene are ENHRY and SYGVKD. V shed 4 bases and J shed 1 base, with 7 bases lying between them. CDR3 DNA: TGTGCCATCAGTGTGACAGGGAACACTGAAGCTTTCTTT. Its protein is CAISVTGNTEAFF.

This chain links TRBV18 with TRBJ2-5; maybe TRBD2 (5 bases). The germline V gene encodes CDR1 KGHSH and CDR2 LQKENI. The V gene lost 4 bases and the J gene lost 8 bases, with 20 bases spanning the gap. There are 15 residues in the CDR3. Here the CDR3 reads CASSRGLEAPSTQYF. Here the CDR3 DNA reads TGTGCCAGCTCACGAGGGCTTGAGGCCCCTAGCACCCAGTACTTC.

The chain employs TRBV28 and TRBJ1-2, with 8 positions matching TRBD1. Germline V CDR1 and CDR2: MDHEN, SYDVKM. This CDR3 is 14 amino acids long. V dropped 6 bases and J dropped 4; count of bases not matched to a gene: 7. The CDR3 sequence: CASSIDRGVYGYTF. The CDR3 coding sequence is TGTGCCAGCAGCATCGACAGGGGAGTCTATGGCTACACCTTC.

The chain employs TRBV25-1 and TRBJ1-1; 10 positions agree with TRBD1. Germline V gene sequence: CDR1 MGHDK, CDR2 SYGVNS. This CDR3 has 15 amino acids. The J segment lost 5 bases and the V segment lost 3 bases, leaving 6 bases of the junction unmatched. DNA of the CDR3: TGTGCCAGCAGTGAGGGACAGGGGACGTGGACTGAAGCTTTCTTT. Its translation is CASSEGQGTWTEAFF.

The chain joins TRBV6-5 to TRBJ2-2, with TRBD1 matching over 9 bases. CDR3 size: 15 residues. Germline values: CDR1 MNHEY, CDR2 SVGAGI. The ends lost 2 bases at V and 5 bases at J; junction bases unmatched: 3. The CDR3 DNA reads as TGTGCCAGCAGTTACGGGACAGGGAGAACCGGGGAGCTGTTTTTT. Residues: CASSYGTGRTGELFF.

The chain has TRBV2 and TRBJ1-6; 7 bases agree with TRBD1. The CDR3 extends over 13 amino acids. V lost 8 bases and J lost 10; bases outside the gene matches: 8. Germline V gene sequence: CDR1 SNHLY, CDR2 FYNNEI. CDR3 nucleotides: TGTGCCAGCCTTGAGACAGGGCAATCACCCCTCCACTTT. Its translation is CASLETGQSPLHF.